These 32 T cell receptor beta chains came from one sample sequenced in a study of blood T cell repertoires in COVID-19. Profiling relied on immunoSEQ multiplex PCR, and the TCRdb table lists in-frame clones only, not all of them. The data show hundreds of thousands of clones, with 82% seen just once and about 3.2% held by the top ten. The sequencing sample was made of PBMCs or T cells enriched from blood (not recorded which). The source is an older woman who had recovered from COVID-19.

The rearrangement links TRBV29-1 to TRBJ1-6; D is unresolved. This CDR3 comprises 13 residues. Germline CDR1 is SQVTM and CDR2 is ANQGSEA. V was trimmed by 4 bases and J by 9 bases, leaving 13 bases between them. CDR3 coding DNA: TGCAGCGTTGGTGAAGAGGTGCGTTCACCCCTCCACTTT. This codes for CSVGEEVRSPLHF.

This clone was counted ten times or more. The CDR3 DNA reads as TGTGCCAGCAGCGTAAGAAAGGGGGCCCTCAATTCACCCCTCCACTTT. Protein sequence: CASSVRKGALNSPLHF. J is TRBJ1-6 and V is TRBV7-2, with 7 bases that match TRBD1. The CDR3 is 16 residues long. Per the germline V gene, CDR1 is SGHTA and CDR2 is FQGNSA. V lost 5 bases, J lost 7 bases, and 11 bases stayed unmatched.

The sample holds one count of this clone. This chain joins TRBV4-3 and TRBJ2-7, with TRBD1 identical over 9 bases. V was pared by 4 bases and J by 2 bases, with 3 bases of the junction left unmatched. CDR1 is LGHNA, CDR2 YSLEER, per germline. This CDR3 has 14 amino acids. The CDR3 region has the DNA TGCGCCAGCAGCCCAGGGACAGGGACCTACGAGCAGTACTTC. This sequence encodes CASSPGTGTYEQYF.

This clone appeared a few times. The chain recombines TRBV5-5 with TRBJ2-7; 7 nucleotides agree with TRBD2. The CDR3 runs to 13 residues. Trimming took 4 bases from V and 4 from J; bases not matched to a gene: 5. Looked up from germline, CDR1 is SGHKS and CDR2 is YYEKEE (reference sequence). This CDR3 reads CASSAPGGYEQYF. The DNA for the CDR3 is TGTGCCAGCAGCGCGCCCGGGGGGTACGAGCAGTACTTC.

The chain links TRBV6-5 to TRBJ1-1; D might be TRBD1 (5 bases). Germline CDR1 reads MNHEY; CDR2 reads SVGAGI. This CDR3 is 14 amino acids long. Trimming shortened V by 4 bases and J by 0 bases, and 9 bases separated the two germline ends. The CDR3, as DNA: TGTGCCAGCAGTTGGGGCCTTATGAACACTGAAGCTTTCTTT. This sequence encodes CASSWGLMNTEAFF.

The chain combines TRBV9 with TRBJ2-3; 11 bases map to TRBD2. The CDR3 is 15 residues long. From germline, CDR1 is SGDLS and CDR2 YYNGEE. V gave up 2 bases and J gave up 4 bases; unmatched junction bases: 3. The CDR3, as DNA: TGTGCCAGCAGCGTCCTAGCGGGAGGAGCAGATACGCAGTATTTT. This codes for CASSVLAGGADTQYF.

The chain employs TRBV11-3 and TRBJ1-1, with D possibly TRBD1 on 6 matching bases. The CDR3 is 14 amino acids. Trimming took off 3 bases at V and 4 bases at J, with 12 bases between the two ends. Germline V gene sequence: CDR1 SGHNT, CDR2 YENEEA. The CDR3 bases are TGTGCCAGCAGCTTCGAGGGGGGGAGCACTGAAGCTTTCTTT. This sequence encodes CASSFEGGSTEAFF.

The J gene is TRBJ2-7, the V gene TRBV27; 10 nucleotides match TRBD1. Germline V lookup: CDR1 MNHEY, CDR2 SMNVEV (reference sequence). V shed 5 bases and J 5 bases; nucleotides not matched to a gene: 6. The CDR3 sequence is 14 residues long. Here the CDR3 reads CASSRGQGIDEQYF. In nucleotides, the CDR3 is TGTGCCAGCAGTAGGGGACAGGGGATCGACGAGCAGTACTTC.

V gene TRBV19 combines with J gene TRBJ2-1; D is unresolved. The CDR3 contains 12 residues. V was trimmed by 6 bases and J by 7 bases, leaving 10 bases between them. The germline gives CDR1 LNHDA, CDR2 SQIVND (reference sequence). The DNA for the CDR3 is TGTGCCAGTAGCCCCCCGAGGAATGAGCAGTTCTTC. It yields the protein CASSPPRNEQFF.

The rearrangement links TRBV12-3 or TRBV12-4 to TRBJ1-2; TRBD1 is a possible D gene (5 bases). V lost 3 bases and J 7 bases, leaving 12 bases between the germline ends. The CDR3 totals 13 residues. This CDR3 is CASSFGGIGGYTF. The DNA for the CDR3 is TGTGCCAGCAGTTTCGGGGGAATAGGTGGCTACACCTTC.

The CDR3 region is CASSLWTSGGREQYF. CDR3 bases: TGTGCCAGCAGCTTGTGGACTAGCGGGGGCCGCGAGCAGTACTTC. The rearrangement links TRBV5-4 to TRBJ2-7; TRBD2 matches at 13 bases. The germline CDR1 and CDR2 sequences are SGHNT and YYREEE (reference sequence). The CDR3 is 15 residues long. V lost 1 base, J lost 6 bases, and 4 bases stayed unmatched.

The chain couples TRBV5-1 to TRBJ1-3; D not resolved. The CDR3 is made up of 16 amino acids. The germline V and J ends were trimmed by 4 bases and 0 bases, with 14 bases remaining between them. In germline, CDR1 is SGHRS, CDR2 YFSETQ. The CDR3 bases are TGCGCCAGCAGCCCAAACAGCCTGAGCTCTGGAAACACCATATATTTT. This encodes CASSPNSLSSGNTIYF.

This clone turned up a few times. The chain couples TRBV29-1 to TRBJ1-1, with 8 positions matching TRBD1. V lost 3 bases, J lost 5 bases, and 2 bases stayed unmatched. Germline CDR1 and CDR2: SQVTM and ANQGSEA. CDR3 length: 12 amino acids. The CDR3 DNA is TGCAGCGTTGACAGGGGGCGTACTGAAGCTTTCTTT. Translation gives CSVDRGRTEAFF.

V is TRBV9 and J is TRBJ1-5; D perhaps matches TRBD1 (5 bases). Germline V CDR1 and CDR2: SGDLS, YYNGEE. This CDR3 contains 13 residues. Trimming removed 4 bases from V and 8 bases from J, with 13 bases in between. The CDR3 DNA is TGTGCCAGCAGCCCAAGATGGGGGGAGCCCCAGCATTTT. It is translated as CASSPRWGEPQHF.

The CDR3 sequence: CASSLGLAGGQTQYF. CDR3 bases: TGTGCCAGCAGCCTGGGACTAGCGGGGGGACAGACCCAGTACTTC. The chain employs TRBV7-3 and TRBJ2-5, with TRBD2 identical over 15 bases. CDR1 is SGHTA, CDR2 FQGTGA, per germline. V lost 5 bases, J lost 6 bases, and 4 bases stayed unmatched. CDR3 length equals 15 residues.

In DNA form, the CDR3 reads TGTGCCAGCAGCCGGGGGCAGGCGGGTCGGGGCGAGCAGTACTTC. This sequence encodes CASSRGQAGRGEQYF. The V and J genes are TRBV14 and TRBJ2-7; D perhaps matches TRBD1 (6 bases). In germline, CDR1 is SGHDN, CDR2 FVKESK. Trimming took off 4 bases at V and 6 bases at J, with 19 bases between the two ends. The CDR3 spans 15 residues.

J is TRBJ2-7 and V is TRBV27, with 10 bases matching TRBD2. Germline-derived CDR1 and CDR2 are MNHEY and SMNVEV (reference sequence). Trimming cost V 6 bases and J 2 bases; bases outside gene matches: 4. The CDR3 extends over 14 amino acids. The CDR3 spells CASSRTSGAYEQYF. In DNA form, the CDR3 reads TGTGCCAGCAGCCGGACTAGCGGAGCCTACGAGCAGTACTTC.

The chain recombines TRBV7-2 with TRBJ1-2; 9 positions match TRBD1. V was pared by 5 bases and J by 5 bases, with 12 bases of the junction left unmatched. The CDR3 spans 16 residues. Germline V CDR1 and CDR2: SGHTA, FQGNSA. The CDR3 spells CASSKSSGTGWYGYTF. The CDR3 nucleotides read TGTGCCAGCAGCAAGTCTTCCGGGACAGGGTGGTATGGCTACACCTTC.

The rearrangement joins TRBV7-9 to TRBJ2-3; TRBD2 agrees at 10 bases. V was pared by 6 bases and J by 4 bases, with 4 bases of the junction left unmatched. Germline V gene data show CDR1 as SEHNR and CDR2 as FQNEAQ (reference sequence). The CDR3 is 14 residues long. CDR3 in DNA: TGTGCCAGCAGTCCTAGCGGGAGTGCAGATACGCAGTATTTT. Translated: CASSPSGSADTQYF.

This clone has a handful of counts. The J gene is TRBJ1-2, the V gene TRBV19; 10 nucleotides line up with TRBD1. The CDR3 loop spans 13 amino acids. The J segment lost 6 bases and the V segment lost 7 bases, leaving 5 bases of the junction unmatched. The germline CDR1 and CDR2 sequences are LNHDA and SQIVND (reference sequence). In DNA, the CDR3 is TGTGCCAGTACTCGACAGGGGGCCAATGGCTACACCTTC. Its protein product is CASTRQGANGYTF.

This chain joins TRBV9 and TRBJ2-1; 10 positions match TRBD2. The germline V gene has CDR1 SGDLS and CDR2 YYNGEE. Trimming removed 4 bases from V and 0 bases from J; junction bases left unmatched: 16. This CDR3 contains 20 residues. The chain's CDR3 is CASSPVPRLAGYSSYNEQFF. The CDR3 DNA sequence: TGTGCCAGCAGCCCCGTGCCCCGACTAGCGGGTTATAGCTCCTACAATGAGCAGTTCTTC.

V gene TRBV18 combines with J gene TRBJ1-4; tentative D call: TRBD1 (6 bases). Deletions cut 6 bases from V and 8 bases from J, with 19 bases between. Germline V CDR1 and CDR2: KGHSH, LQKENI. This CDR3 is 15 amino acids long. CDR3 in DNA: TGTGCCAGCTCCCTCGACTACAGGGAACGAGAAAAACTGTTTTTT. Translation: CASSLDYREREKLFF.

The chain couples TRBV9 to TRBJ2-2, with a tentative D call TRBD1 (6 bases). The CDR3 length is 16 residues. Trimming shortened V by 0 bases and J by 5 bases, and 14 bases separated the two germline ends. The germline gives CDR1 SGDLS, CDR2 YYNGEE. The CDR3 DNA reads as TGTGCCAGCAGCGTAGAAGGGAACAGGGTTACCGGGGAGCTGTTTTTT. It specifies CASSVEGNRVTGELFF.

The count of this clone is one. V is TRBV3-1 (or the pseudogene TRBV3-2) and J is TRBJ1-2; tentative D call: TRBD1 (6 bases). CDR3 length equals 12 residues. Germline loops: CDR1 LGHDT, CDR2 YNNKEL (reference sequence). The germline V and J ends were trimmed by 2 bases and 8 bases, with 9 bases remaining between them. For the CDR3, the DNA is TGTGCCAGCAGCCAATCTGGGGGCGGCTACACCTTC. Protein product: CASSQSGGGYTF.

This clone appeared a few times. The V gene is TRBV6-1, the J gene TRBJ2-7, with D possibly TRBD1 on 5 matching bases. CDR3 length equals 12 residues. Germline CDR1 reads MNHNS; CDR2 reads SASEGT. The ends were cut back, 6 bases at V and 4 bases at J, with 10 bases in the middle. The CDR3 coding sequence is TGTGCCAGCAGGGGGCCTTTATACGAGCAGTACTTC. It codes for CASRGPLYEQYF.

The chain recombines TRBV6-2 or TRBV6-3 with TRBJ2-3; 12 bases agree with TRBD2. The CDR3 extends over 18 amino acids. Per germline, CDR1 MNHEY and CDR2 SVGEGT. V was pared by 6 bases and J by 1 base, with 11 bases of the junction left unmatched. CDR3: CASSPLTTSGGRTDTQYF. The DNA for the CDR3 is TGTGCCAGCAGCCCTCTAACAACTAGCGGGGGGCGCACAGATACGCAGTATTTT.

This chain uses TRBV15 with TRBJ2-1; the match to TRBD2 covers 10 bases. The germline V gene has CDR1 LNHNV and CDR2 YYDKDF (reference sequence). This CDR3 contains 17 residues. J gave up 6 bases and V 2 bases, and 10 bases lay outside the gene matches. CDR3 sequence (DNA): TGTGCCACCAGCAGAAAACCTAGCGGGAGATTGCTCAATGAGCAGTTCTTC. Its protein is CATSRKPSGRLLNEQFF.

The V gene is TRBV3-1 (or the pseudogene TRBV3-2), the J gene TRBJ1-5, with D possibly being TRBD1 (5 bases). The V gene lost 4 bases and the J gene lost 7 bases, with 17 bases spanning the gap. The CDR3 contains 15 residues. CDR1 and CDR2 (germline): LGHDT, YNNKEL (reference sequence). The CDR3 loop is CASSLGGGSEQPQHF. Written as DNA, the CDR3 is TGTGCCAGCAGCCTGGGGGGAGGATCGGAACAGCCCCAGCATTTT.

V and J are TRBV19 and TRBJ2-2; 8 positions agree with TRBD1. The CDR3 contains 15 residues. The V gene's germline CDR1 is LNHDA and CDR2 SQIVND (reference sequence). J lost 4 bases, V lost 4 bases, and 5 bases had no gene match. The CDR3 DNA reads as TGTGCCAGTAGTAGCCAGGGGGCCGGCACCGGGGAGCTGTTTTTT. Its translation is CASSSQGAGTGELFF.

This clone appeared a single time. V and J are TRBV5-5 and TRBJ2-2; 12 bases are shared with TRBD1. CDR1 is SGHKS, CDR2 YYEKEE, per germline (reference sequence). This CDR3 region has 14 residues. With 4 bases clipped from V and 8 bases from J, the junction kept 3 bases outside the gene matches. In nucleotides, the CDR3 is TGTGCCAGCAGCGGGACAGGGGGCTCGGGGGAGCTGTTTTTT. It codes for CASSGTGGSGELFF.

The chain couples TRBV19 to TRBJ1-6, with 8 positions matching TRBD1. Per the germline V gene, CDR1 is LNHDA and CDR2 is SQIVND (reference sequence). J was trimmed by 6 bases and V by 5 bases; bases with no gene match: 3. The CDR3 covers 14 residues. CDR3 region: CASSYRGGNSPLHF. As DNA, the CDR3 is TGTGCCAGTAGTTACAGGGGGGGTAATTCACCCCTCCACTTT.

This chain joins TRBV7-9 and TRBJ1-5, with TRBD1 as a possible D gene (5 bases). The CDR3 has 16 amino acids. The germline V gene has CDR1 SEHNR and CDR2 FQNEAQ (reference sequence). V was pared by 1 base and J by 3 bases, with 13 bases between. The CDR3 region is CASSLGSGFINQPQHF. The CDR3 DNA reads as TGTGCCAGCAGCTTAGGGTCAGGGTTCATCAATCAGCCCCAGCATTTT.